These 21 T cell receptor beta chains came from one sample sequenced in a study of T cells in Graves' hyperthyroidism and ophthalmopathy. From RNA transcripts, TCR beta CDR3 regions were amplified. The HTBI primer set drove a first-round RT-PCR of the TCR CDR3. TCRdb reprocessed the multiplex PCR reads via MiXCR and lists one record per CDR3 protein. The profile shows 130,000 to 150,000 distinct CDR3 sequences, about 20% of them singletons. Specimen: blood. The origin of the receptors is a woman in her 50s with Graves' hyperthyroidism that later progressed to Graves' ophthalmopathy.

This clonotype occurred once. This chain connects TRBV6-1 to TRBJ2-5; tentatively, D is TRBD1 (5 bases). Per germline, CDR1 MNHNS and CDR2 SASEGT. Trimming stripped 6 bases from V and 3 bases from J, with 20 bases between. The CDR3 is made up of 16 amino acids. CDR3 loop: CASRPHPPRVEETQYF. In DNA, the CDR3 is TGTGCCAGCAGACCCCACCCCCCCAGGGTCGAAGAGACCCAGTACTTC.

This clonotype has a count of ten or more. The V call is TRBV28, the J call TRBJ1-2; 10 bases match TRBD1. The germline V gene has CDR1 MDHEN and CDR2 SYDVKM. Trimming at V came to 3 bases and at J to 7 bases, leaving 8 bases not matched to a gene. CDR3 length: 15 residues. The CDR3: CASSFRDRGNSGYTF. CDR3 DNA sequence: TGTGCCAGCAGTTTCCGGGACAGGGGTAACAGTGGCTACACCTTC.

This clonotype has more than one count but fewer than ten. The chain employs TRBV7-8 and TRBJ2-7, with D hard to call. CDR1 SGHVS and CDR2 FQNEAQ come from the germline V gene. The CDR3 consists of 12 residues. Trimming took 6 bases from V and 9 from J, leaving 15 bases between them. Here the CDR3 DNA reads TGTGCCAGCAGACCTGACCTAGGGCCGCAGTACTTC. Encoded protein: CASRPDLGPQYF.

The chain's CDR3 is CASTNNPVEQYF. The CDR3 region has the DNA TGTGCCAGCACCAATAACCCGGTCGAGCAGTACTTC. The chain couples TRBV6-2 or TRBV6-3 to TRBJ2-7; D remains ambiguous. This CDR3 is 12 amino acids long. Deletions cut 7 bases from V and 6 bases from J, with 13 bases between. Germline V lookup: CDR1 MNHEY, CDR2 SVGEGT.

This clonotype has only a few counts. This chain uses TRBV15 with TRBJ1-3; TRBD1 is a possible D gene (6 bases). V was pared by 5 bases and J by 0 bases, with 14 bases between. The CDR3 sequence is 16 residues long. CDR1 and CDR2 (germline): LNHNV, YYDKDF (reference sequence). CDR3 sequence reads: CATSPEGGISGNTIYF. CDR3 in DNA: TGTGCCACCAGCCCCGAGGGGGGGATCTCTGGAAACACCATATATTTT.

Many counts were recorded for this clonotype. V usage is TRBV6-1 and J usage is TRBJ2-1; weak D call: TRBD2 (8 bases). The V end was cut by 6 bases, the J end by 4 bases, with 13 bases between. CDR3 length equals 14 residues. Germline values: CDR1 MNHNS, CDR2 SASEGT. CDR3 loop: CASSRGTSYNEQFF. CDR3 nucleotide sequence: TGTGCCAGCAGCAGGGGGACTAGTTACAATGAGCAGTTCTTC.

The genes are TRBV28 and TRBJ2-3; weak D call: TRBD2 (6 bases). V shed 5 bases and J shed 5 bases, with 23 bases lying between them. Germline CDR1 is MDHEN and CDR2 is SYDVKM. The CDR3 covers 17 residues. The CDR3 protein is CASSPEEGQIMGDTQYF. CDR3 DNA: TGTGCCAGCAGTCCGGAGGAGGGCCAGATCATGGGAGATACGCAGTATTTT. Based on the CDR3 plus reference TRBV28 and TRBJ2-3, the full variable domain is DVKVTQSSRYLVKRTGEKVFLECVQDMDHENMFWYRQDPGLGLRLIYFSYDVKMKEKGDIPEGYSVSREKKERFSLILESASTNQTSMYLCASSPEEGQIMGDTQYFGPGTRLTVL.

As to this clonotype: A much larger clonotype is one base distant, so this may be a read error. It is unclear where the CDR3 begins or ends on the DNA, so no DNA is shown, and the CDR3 is as TCRdb lists it. V is TRBV5-1 and J is TRBJ1-1. The germline CDR1 and CDR2 sequences are SGHRS and YFSETQ. The CDR3 is 15 residues long, counting both termini. CDR3 loop: CASSPRVGGGAEALF.

In this sample, this clonotype turned up many times. The chain has TRBV5-1 and TRBJ2-7; 9 positions agree with TRBD1. This CDR3 is 17 amino acids long. V lost 0 bases to trimming and J lost 2 bases; unmatched junction nucleotides: 9. CDR1 and CDR2 from the germline V gene are SGHRS and YFSETQ. CDR3 coding DNA: TGCGCCAGCAGCTTGGGGCCGACAGGGGGATCGCCCTACGAGCAGTACTTC. Translating gives CASSLGPTGGSPYEQYF. Complete variable domain (other parts from reference TRBV5-1 and TRBJ2-7): KAGVTQTPRYLIKTRGQQVTLSCSPISGHRSVSWYQQTPGQGLQFLFEYFSETQRNKGNFPGRFSGRQFSNSRSEMNVSTLELGDSALYLCASSLGPTGGSPYEQYFGPGTRLTVT.

This clonotype was observed a handful of times. One end of the junction fails to match germline, which may point to a read error. The gene calls are TRBV24-1 and TRBJ2-7; D tentatively fits TRBD1 or TRBD2 (5 bases each). Germline lookup yields CDR1 KGHDR and CDR2 SFDVKD. The length of the CDR3 is 13 residues. The CDR3 nucleotides are TGTGCTACCAGTGATAGATCCCCGGGACAGCAGTACTTC. It codes for CATSDRSPGQQYF.

This clonotype was found many times. This sequence joins TRBV5-5 and TRBJ2-1; 8 positions match TRBD2. Germline CDR1 SGHKS, CDR2 YYEKEE (reference sequence). Trimming took 1 base from V and 4 from J; bases not matched to a gene: 16. The CDR3 loop spans 19 amino acids. CDR3 DNA: TGTGCCAGCAGCTTGCTGAGGGGGAAGGGTGGCGGGAGGTACAATGAGCAGTTCTTC. Protein sequence: CASSLLRGKGGGRYNEQFF.

This clonotype was seen a few times. The rearrangement uses TRBV20-1 and TRBJ1-3; D is possibly TRBD1 (6 bases). V dropped 3 bases and J dropped 4 bases, with 7 bases sitting between them. The germline gives CDR1 DFQATT, CDR2 SNEGSKA (reference sequence). The CDR3 is made up of 12 amino acids. The CDR3 nucleotides read TGCAGTGCTAGCACAGGGGGAAACACCATATATTTT. This gives the protein CSASTGGNTIYF.

This clonotype appeared once. The chain joins TRBV18 to TRBJ1-2, with TRBD1 identical over 8 bases. Unmatched junction bases numbered 2, after V lost 3 bases and J lost 5 bases. This CDR3 spans 13 amino acids. Germline V CDR1 and CDR2: KGHSH, LQKENI. The DNA for the CDR3 is TGTGCCAGCTCACCGCAGGGGGCGTATGGCTACACCTTC. This codes for CASSPQGAYGYTF. Variable domain in full (rest from reference TRBV18 and TRBJ1-2): NAGVMQNPRHLVRRRGQEARLRCSPMKGHSHVYWYRQLPEEGLKFMVYLQKENIIDESGMPKERFSAEFPKEGPSILRIQQVVRGDSAAYFCASSPQGAYGYTFGSGTRLTVV.

This clonotype was counted at least ten times. The chain couples TRBV7-9 to TRBJ2-4; 8 bases agree with TRBD1. The CDR3 contains 24 residues. V dropped 5 bases and J dropped 0; count of bases not matched to a gene: 30. Per germline, CDR1 SEHNR and CDR2 FQNEAQ (reference sequence). CDR3 protein: CASSQQVFSGRQGSRDLAKNIQYF. The CDR3 bases are TGTGCCAGCAGCCAGCAGGTCTTTTCGGGGCGACAGGGGTCGAGGGACCTAGCCAAAAACATTCAGTACTTC.

This clonotype was seen a handful of times. This rearrangement joins TRBV10-3 to TRBJ1-1; possibly TRBD1 for D (5 bases). Trimming shortened V by 3 bases and J by 1 base, and 9 bases separated the two germline ends. The CDR3 extends over 14 amino acids. The germline gives CDR1 ENHRY, CDR2 SYGVKD. The CDR3 here is CAISDQGGNTEAFF. In DNA, the CDR3 is TGTGCCATCAGTGACCAGGGCGGGAACACTGAAGCTTTCTTT.

This chain connects TRBV6-1 to TRBJ2-2; 7 bases align to TRBD2. V lost 6 bases and J lost 7; bases outside the gene matches: 11. The germline V gene encodes CDR1 MNHNS and CDR2 SASEGT. The length of the CDR3 is 15 residues. CDR3 loop: CASSPLWGGGGELFF. The CDR3 region has the DNA TGTGCCAGCAGCCCCCTTTGGGGGGGGGGCGGGGAGCTGTTTTTT.

This clonotype was observed at least ten times. V and J are TRBV28 and TRBJ1-2; 9 bases are a match to TRBD1. The CDR3 is 14 residues long. The trim removed 6 bases at V and 4 bases at J, leaving 6 bases unmatched. The germline gives CDR1 MDHEN, CDR2 SYDVKM. This CDR3 is CASSTGTGTYGYTF. CDR3 in DNA: TGTGCCAGCAGCACCGGGACAGGGACCTATGGCTACACCTTC.

This clonotype was observed a few times. V and J are TRBV5-1 and TRBJ1-1, with 9 bases fitting TRBD1. This CDR3 contains 17 residues. After removal of 4 bases from V and 0 bases from J, the junction contained 10 bases not matched to a gene. Germline assignment: CDR1 SGHRS and CDR2 YFSETQ. CDR3 region: CASSVGQGPLMNTEAFF. For the CDR3, the DNA is TGCGCCAGCAGCGTGGGACAGGGACCCCTCATGAACACTGAAGCTTTCTTT.

This clonotype appeared many times. CDR3 region: CATGPQSYGYTF. The CDR3 region has the DNA TGTGCCACCGGACCCCAGTCCTATGGCTACACCTTC. The chain couples TRBV10-3 to TRBJ1-2; D unresolved. V was shortened by 10 bases and J by 4 bases, with 13 bases between the two germline ends. CDR3 size: 12 residues. The germline gives CDR1 ENHRY, CDR2 SYGVKD.

The sample holds many counts of this clonotype. The genes are TRBV7-9 and TRBJ2-2; D ambiguous. V lost 0 bases and J lost 2, with 4 bases in between. CDR1 and CDR2 (germline): SEHNR, FQNEAQ (reference sequence). The CDR3 runs to 14 residues. The CDR3 DNA follows: TGTGCCAGCAGCTTAGCCCACAACACCGGGGAGCTGTTTTTT. Its protein is CASSLAHNTGELFF.

This clonotype appeared many times. V and J are TRBV12-3 or TRBV12-4 and TRBJ1-1; possible D gene TRBD1, 5 bases. Trimming stripped 3 bases from V and 3 bases from J, with 11 bases between. CDR3 length: 14 residues. The CDR3 loop is CASSLGGWDTEAFF. CDR3 nucleotides: TGTGCCAGCAGTTTGGGGGGATGGGACACTGAAGCTTTCTTT.